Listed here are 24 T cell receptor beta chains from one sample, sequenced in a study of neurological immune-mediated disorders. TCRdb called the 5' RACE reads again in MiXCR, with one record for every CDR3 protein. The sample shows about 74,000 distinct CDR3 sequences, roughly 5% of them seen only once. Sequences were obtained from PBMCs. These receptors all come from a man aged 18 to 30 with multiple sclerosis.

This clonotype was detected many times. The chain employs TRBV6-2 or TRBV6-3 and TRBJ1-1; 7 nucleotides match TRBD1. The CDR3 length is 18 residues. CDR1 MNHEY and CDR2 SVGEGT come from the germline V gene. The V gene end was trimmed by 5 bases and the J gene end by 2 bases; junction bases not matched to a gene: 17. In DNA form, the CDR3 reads TGTGCCAGCAGTCGAACGATCGCAGGGGGAAGGTTAAACACTGAAGCTTTCTTT. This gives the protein CASSRTIAGGRLNTEAFF.

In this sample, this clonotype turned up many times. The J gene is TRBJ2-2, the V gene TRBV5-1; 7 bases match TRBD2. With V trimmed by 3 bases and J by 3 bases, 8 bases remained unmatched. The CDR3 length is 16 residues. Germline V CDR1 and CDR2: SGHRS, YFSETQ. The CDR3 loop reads CASSWTGRADTGELFF. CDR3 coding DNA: TGCGCCAGCAGCTGGACGGGGAGGGCCGACACCGGGGAGCTGTTTTTT.

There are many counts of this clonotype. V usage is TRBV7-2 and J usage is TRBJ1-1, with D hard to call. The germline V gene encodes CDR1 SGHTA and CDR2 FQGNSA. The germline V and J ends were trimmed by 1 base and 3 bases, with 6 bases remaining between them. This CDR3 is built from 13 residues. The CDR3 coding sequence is TGTGCCAGCAGCTTAGTAGAATACACTGAAGCTTTCTTT. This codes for CASSLVEYTEAFF.

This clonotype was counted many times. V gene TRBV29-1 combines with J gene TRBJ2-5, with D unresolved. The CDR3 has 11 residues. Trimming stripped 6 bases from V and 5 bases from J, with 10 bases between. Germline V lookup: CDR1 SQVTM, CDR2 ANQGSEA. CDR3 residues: CSVRTRETQYF. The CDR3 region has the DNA TGCAGCGTGAGGACGAGGGAGACCCAGTACTTC.

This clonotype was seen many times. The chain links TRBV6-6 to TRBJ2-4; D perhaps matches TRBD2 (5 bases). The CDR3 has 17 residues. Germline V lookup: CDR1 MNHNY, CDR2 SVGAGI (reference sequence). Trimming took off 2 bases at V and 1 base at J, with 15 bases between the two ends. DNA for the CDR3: TGTGCCAGCAGTTACCTTCTGGGGAGTTCGGCCAAAAACATTCAGTACTTC. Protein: CASSYLLGSSAKNIQYF.

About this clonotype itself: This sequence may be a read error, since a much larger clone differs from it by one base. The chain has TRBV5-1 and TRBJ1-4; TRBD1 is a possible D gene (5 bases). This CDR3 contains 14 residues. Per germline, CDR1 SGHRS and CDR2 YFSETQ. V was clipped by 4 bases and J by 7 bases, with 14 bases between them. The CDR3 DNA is TGCGCCAGCAGCCGGGGGATAGGGCGTGAAAAACTGTTTTTT. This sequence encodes CASSRGIGREKLFF.

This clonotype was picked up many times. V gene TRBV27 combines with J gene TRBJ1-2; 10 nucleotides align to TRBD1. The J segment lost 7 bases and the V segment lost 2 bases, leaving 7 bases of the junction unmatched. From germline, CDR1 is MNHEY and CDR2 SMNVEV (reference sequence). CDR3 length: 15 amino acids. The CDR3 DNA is TGTGCCAGCAGTTTAACGGGACAGGGGTGGGGTGGCTACACCTTC. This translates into CASSLTGQGWGGYTF.

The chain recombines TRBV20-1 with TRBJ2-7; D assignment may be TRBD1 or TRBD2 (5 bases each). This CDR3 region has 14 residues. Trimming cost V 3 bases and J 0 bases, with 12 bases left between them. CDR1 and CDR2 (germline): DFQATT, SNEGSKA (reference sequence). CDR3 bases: TGCAGTGCTAGTGGGACGGCGAGCTCCTACGAGCAGTACTTC. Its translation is CSASGTASSYEQYF.

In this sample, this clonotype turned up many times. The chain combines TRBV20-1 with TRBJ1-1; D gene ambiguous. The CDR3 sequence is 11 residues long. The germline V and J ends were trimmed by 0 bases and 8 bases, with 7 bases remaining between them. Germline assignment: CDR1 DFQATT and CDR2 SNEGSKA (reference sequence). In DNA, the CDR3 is TGCAGTGCTAGAGACCCACCCGAAGCTTTCTTT. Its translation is CSARDPPEAFF.

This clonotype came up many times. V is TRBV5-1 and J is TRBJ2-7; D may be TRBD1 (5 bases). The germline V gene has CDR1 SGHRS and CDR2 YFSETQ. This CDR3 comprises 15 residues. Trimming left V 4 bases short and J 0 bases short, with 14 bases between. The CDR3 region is CASSQIPDSSYEQYF. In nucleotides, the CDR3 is TGCGCCAGCAGCCAAATACCAGACAGCTCCTACGAGCAGTACTTC.

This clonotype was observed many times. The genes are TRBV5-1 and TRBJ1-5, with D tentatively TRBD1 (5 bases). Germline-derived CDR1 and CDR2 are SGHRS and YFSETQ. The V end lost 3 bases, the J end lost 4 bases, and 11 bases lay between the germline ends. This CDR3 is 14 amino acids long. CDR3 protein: CASSWDGFNQPQHF. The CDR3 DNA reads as TGCGCCAGCAGCTGGGACGGCTTTAATCAGCCCCAGCATTTT.

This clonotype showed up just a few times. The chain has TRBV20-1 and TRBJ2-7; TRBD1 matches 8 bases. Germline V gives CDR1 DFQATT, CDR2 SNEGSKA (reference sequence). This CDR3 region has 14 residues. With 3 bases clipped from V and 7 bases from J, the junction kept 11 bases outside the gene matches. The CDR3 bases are TGCAGTGCTAGTAAACAGGGGGACGTCGGGGAGCAGTACTTC. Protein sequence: CSASKQGDVGEQYF.

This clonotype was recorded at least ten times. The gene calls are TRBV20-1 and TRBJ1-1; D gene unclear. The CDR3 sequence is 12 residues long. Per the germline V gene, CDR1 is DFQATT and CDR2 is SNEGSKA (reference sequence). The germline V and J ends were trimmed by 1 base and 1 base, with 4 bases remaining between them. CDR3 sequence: CSARVRNTEAFF. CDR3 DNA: TGCAGTGCTAGAGTTAGGAACACTGAAGCTTTCTTT.

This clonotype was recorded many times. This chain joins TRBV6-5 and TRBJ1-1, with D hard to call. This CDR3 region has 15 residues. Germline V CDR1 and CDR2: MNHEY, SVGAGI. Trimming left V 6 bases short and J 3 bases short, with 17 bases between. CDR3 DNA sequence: TGTGCCAGCAGAGATCGGACCTCAAGGGACACTGAAGCTTTCTTT. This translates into CASRDRTSRDTEAFF.

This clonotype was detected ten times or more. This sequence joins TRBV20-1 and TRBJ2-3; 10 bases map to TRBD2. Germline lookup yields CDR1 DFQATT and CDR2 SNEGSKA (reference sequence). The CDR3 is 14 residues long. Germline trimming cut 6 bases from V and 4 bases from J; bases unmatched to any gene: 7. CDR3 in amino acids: CSARHSGGPDTQYF. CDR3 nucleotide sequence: TGCAGTGCCCGACATAGCGGGGGGCCAGATACGCAGTATTTT.

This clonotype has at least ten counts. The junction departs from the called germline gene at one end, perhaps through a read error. The CDR3 DNA follows: TGCAGTGCCACCAGGCAAGATACGCAGTGTTTT. It specifies CSATRQDTQCF. The chain is built from TRBV20-1 and TRBJ2-3, with D uncertain. In germline, CDR1 is DFQATT, CDR2 SNEGSKA (reference sequence). The CDR3 contains 11 residues.

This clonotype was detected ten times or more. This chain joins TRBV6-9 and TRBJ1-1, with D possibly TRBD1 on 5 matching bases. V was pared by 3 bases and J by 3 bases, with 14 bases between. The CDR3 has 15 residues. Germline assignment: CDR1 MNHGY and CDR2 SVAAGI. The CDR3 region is CASSYEGTRDTEAFF. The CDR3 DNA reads TGTGCCAGCAGTTACGAGGGGACCAGGGACACTGAAGCTTTCTTT.

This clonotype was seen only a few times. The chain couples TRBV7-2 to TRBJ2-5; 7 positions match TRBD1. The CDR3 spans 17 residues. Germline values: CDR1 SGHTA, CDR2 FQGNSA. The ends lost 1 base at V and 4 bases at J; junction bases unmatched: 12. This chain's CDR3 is CASSLERKATGTETQYF. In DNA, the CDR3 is TGTGCCAGCAGCTTAGAGAGAAAAGCGACAGGGACAGAGACCCAGTACTTC.

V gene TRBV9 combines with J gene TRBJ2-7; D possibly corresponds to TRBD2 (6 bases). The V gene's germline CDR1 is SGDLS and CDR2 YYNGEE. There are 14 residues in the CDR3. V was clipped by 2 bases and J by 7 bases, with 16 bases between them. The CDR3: CASSVMTSSKEQYF. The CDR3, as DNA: TGTGCCAGCAGCGTGATGACTAGTAGTAAAGAGCAGTACTTC.

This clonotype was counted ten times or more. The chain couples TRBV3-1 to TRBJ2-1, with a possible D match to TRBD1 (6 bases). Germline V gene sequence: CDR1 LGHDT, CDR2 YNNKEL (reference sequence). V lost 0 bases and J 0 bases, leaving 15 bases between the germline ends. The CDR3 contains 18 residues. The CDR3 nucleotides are TGTGCCAGCAGCCAAGATCAGACCCAAGGGGGCTCCTACAATGAGCAGTTCTTC. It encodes CASSQDQTQGGSYNEQFF.

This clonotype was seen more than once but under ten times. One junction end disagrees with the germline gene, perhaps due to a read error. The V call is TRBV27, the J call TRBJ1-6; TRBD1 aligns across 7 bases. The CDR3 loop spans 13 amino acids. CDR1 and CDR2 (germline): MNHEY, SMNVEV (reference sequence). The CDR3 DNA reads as TGTGCCAGCAGGCCGACAGGGCAGGGTCGCCTCAACTTT. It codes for CASRPTGQGRLNF.

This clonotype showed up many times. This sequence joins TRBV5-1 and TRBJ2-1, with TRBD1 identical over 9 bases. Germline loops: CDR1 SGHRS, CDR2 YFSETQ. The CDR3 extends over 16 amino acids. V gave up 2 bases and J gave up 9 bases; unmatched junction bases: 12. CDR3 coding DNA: TGCGCCAGCAGCTTATCCGGGACAGGGCGTAACGTTGAGCAGTTCTTC. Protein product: CASSLSGTGRNVEQFF. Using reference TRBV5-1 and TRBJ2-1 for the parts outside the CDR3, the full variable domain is KAGVTQTPRYLIKTRGQQVTLSCSPISGHRSVSWYQQTPGQGLQFLFEYFSETQRNKGNFPGRFSGRQFSNSRSEMNVSTLELGDSALYLCASSLSGTGRNVEQFFGPGTRLTVL.

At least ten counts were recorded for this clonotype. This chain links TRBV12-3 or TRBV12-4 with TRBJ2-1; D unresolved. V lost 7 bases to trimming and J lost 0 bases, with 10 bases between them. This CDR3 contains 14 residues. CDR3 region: CASTPGYSYNEQFF. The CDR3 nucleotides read TGTGCCAGCACCCCGGGCTACTCCTACAATGAGCAGTTCTTC.

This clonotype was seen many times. CDR3 DNA: TGTGCCAGCAGCGACCGCAGGGCGACACTAAGCACTGAAGCTTTCTTT. Amino acids: CASSDRRATLSTEAFF. The V call is TRBV11-2, the J call TRBJ1-1; D perhaps matches TRBD1 (5 bases). This CDR3 comprises 16 residues. Germline V gene data show CDR1 as SGHAT and CDR2 as FQNNGV. The V gene lost 5 bases and the J gene lost 4 bases, with 20 bases spanning the gap.